The T cell receptor (beta chain) described here comes from a study of graft-versus-host responses after intestinal transplantation. Germline lookup yields CDR1 MDHEN and CDR2 SYDVKM. With V trimmed by 2 bases and J by 6 bases, 13 bases remained unmatched. This CDR3 contains 16 residues. Sequencing was performed with immunoSEQ multiplex PCR; in TCRdb, only in-frame clones are kept and a portion is missing. The sample includes 8,000 to 9,000 clones, over 25% seen only once; the top ten take approximately 6.2%. Irradiated stimulators labeled with violet dye, around 200,000 in number, were plated with around 200,000 CFSE-labeled responders.

The origin of this receptor is a human patient who received an intestinal transplant. The sample here was alloreactive CD4+ T cells from a mixed lymphocyte reaction culture, taken before intestinal transplant. This sample's subset: CFSE-low proliferating T cells sorted from approximately 6-day pre-transplant mixed lymphocyte reaction (GvH or HvG direction). The rearrangement links TRBV28 to TRBJ2-7; 7 nucleotides agree with TRBD1. CDR3 loop: CASSLPGQVREGEQYF. In nucleotides, the CDR3 is TGTGCCAGCAGTTTACCAGGACAGGTCCGAGAGGGCGAGCAGTACTTC.